One TCR beta chain is described in this entry. The antigen is undetermined. The record originates from a study of cytotoxic CD8 clonotypes in ibrutinib-treated CLL. Study observations and caveats: Exceeding age-matched healthy donors, baseline clonality also tracked the counts of circulating CD8+ T cells.

The protocol was immunoSEQ multiplex PCR, while the TCRdb copy is restricted to in-frame clones and leaves out a portion. The data show about 160,000 clones, with approximately 84% seen just once and less than 6% held by the top ten. After removal of 2 bases from V and 2 bases from J, the junction contained 10 bases not matched to a gene. Germline V gene sequence: CDR1 GTSNPN, CDR2 SVGIG (reference sequence). The CDR3 is 16 residues long. V is TRBV30 and J is TRBJ2-5, with 8 bases matching TRBD2. Material: PBMCs, obtained after 24 months of ibrutinib treatment. This TCR derives from a human donor with chronic lymphocytic leukemia. CDR3 coding DNA: TGTGCCTGGAGTTCCGGGGGGGCCGGGTATCAAGAGACCCAGTACTTC. Residues: CAWSSGGAGYQETQYF.